The rows below give T cell receptor beta chains drawn from one sample of a study of blood T cell repertoires in COVID-19. Sequencing used immunoSEQ multiplex PCR; TCRdb keeps in-frame clones, though not all of them. The sample includes 130,000 or so clones, about 85% of them seen just once. Sequenced input: peripheral blood. The receptors stem from a woman between 65 and 79 years old with COVID-19, enrolled during active disease. CDR3s include the opening cysteine and the closing phenylalanine or tryptophan. The D gene is left open where the match is weak. Clone size is not always given. Where it is, it says once, few, many or a class for expanded clones.

d_call j_call clone_size v_call cdr3_aa cdr3_nt
NA TRBJ1-1 NA TRBV9 CASSASQGPPNTEAFF TGTGCCAGCAGCGCGTCACAGGGACCTCCGAACACTGAAGCTTTCTTT
TRBD1 TRBJ1-5 NA TRBV2 CASSTGERIDQPQHF TGTGCCAGCAGCACAGGGGAGAGAATAGATCAGCCCCAGCATTTT
NA TRBJ2-5 NA TRBV6-1 CASSEFRGMKTQYF TGTGCCAGCAGTGAATTTCGGGGTATGAAGACCCAGTACTTC
NA TRBJ2-7 NA TRBV6-2/TRBV6-3 CASSYLTGTKEQYF TGTGCCAGCAGTTATCTTACAGGCACTAAGGAGCAGTACTTC
TRBD1 TRBJ2-4 NA TRBV5-1 CASSLEGQGVIQYF TGCGCCAGCAGCTTGGAGGGACAGGGCGTCATTCAGTACTTC
TRBD1 TRBJ1-6 NA TRBV5-1 CASSEGQGDSPLHF TGCGCCAGCAGCGAGGGACAGGGGGATTCACCCCTCCACTTT
NA TRBJ2-2 NA TRBV30 CAWIHENTGELFF TGTGCCTGGATACACGAAAACACCGGGGAGCTGTTTTTT
TRBD1 TRBJ2-7 NA TRBV3-1/TRBV3-2 CASSPTRDRAREQYF TGTGCCAGCAGCCCAACCCGGGACAGGGCACGGGAGCAGTACTTC
NA TRBJ1-6 NA TRBV2 CASSEQGFKLGSPLHF TGTGCCAGCAGTGAACAGGGCTTTAAGTTGGGTTCACCCCTCCACTTT
NA TRBJ1-2 NA TRBV21-1 CASSRDREISRGYTF TGTGCCAGCAGCAGGGACAGGGAAATTTCGCGGGGCTACACCTTC
TRBD2 TRBJ2-2 NA TRBV9 CASSASHGGWTGELFF TGTGCCAGCAGCGCTTCGCACGGGGGGTGGACCGGGGAGCTGTTTTTT
NA TRBJ1-1 NA TRBV28 CASGVGGTEAFF TGTGCCAGCGGGGTGGGAGGGACTGAAGCTTTCTTT
TRBD1 TRBJ1-2 NA TRBV4-3 CASSQEPGGFFNYGYTF TGCGCCAGCAGCCAAGAGCCAGGGGGCTTCTTCAACTATGGCTACACCTTC
NA TRBJ2-3 NA TRBV7-2 CASSFDRGYTDTQYF TGTGCCAGCAGCTTTGATAGGGGGTACACAGATACGCAGTATTTT
NA TRBJ2-7 NA TRBV4-1 CASSQEELSYEQYF TGCGCCAGCAGCCAAGAGGAGCTCTCCTACGAGCAGTACTTC
NA TRBJ2-7 few TRBV18 CASSASGEQYF TGTGCCAGCTCAGCCTCAGGGGAGCAGTACTTC
NA TRBJ2-7 NA TRBV6-2/TRBV6-3 CASSYSSDSGGEQYF TGTGCCAGCAGTTACTCGAGCGATAGCGGAGGCGAGCAGTACTTC
TRBD1 TRBJ2-3 NA TRBV7-8 CASSSDRVPTDTQYF TGTGCCAGCAGCTCGGACAGGGTACCCACAGATACGCAGTATTTT
TRBD2 TRBJ2-1 NA TRBV19 CASSIGGGKNEQFF TGTGCCAGTAGTATTGGGGGGGGTAAAAATGAGCAGTTCTTC